This TCR beta chain was observed in a study of T cells in Graves' hyperthyroidism and ophthalmopathy. For the study at large: Peripheral blood was obtained at initial diagnosis, preceding any treatment.

Regions amplified from RNA transcripts were the TCR beta CDR3 regions. A set of HTBI primers served as the primers for a first-round RT-PCR of the TCR CDR3. TCRdb independently ran MiXCR on the multiplex PCR reads; one entry per CDR3 protein. The sample has some 370,000 distinct CDR3 sequences, over 12% seen once; the top ten hold under 30%. This clonotype occurred many times. Germline V CDR1 and CDR2: SGHRS, YFSETQ. There are 14 residues in the CDR3. With 0 bases removed from V and 8 bases from J, the gap between germline ends came to 12 bases. The receptor comes from a man aged 50-59 years with Graves' ophthalmopathy. The chain couples TRBV5-1 to TRBJ2-1; D might be TRBD1 (5 bases). What was sequenced was blood. CDR3 DNA: TGCGCCAGCAGCTTGGGACAGATTGTCCATGAGCAGTTCTTC. Translating gives CASSLGQIVHEQFF. Using reference TRBV5-1 and TRBJ2-1 for the parts outside the CDR3, the full variable domain is KAGVTQTPRYLIKTRGQQVTLSCSPISGHRSVSWYQQTPGQGLQFLFEYFSETQRNKGNFPGRFSGRQFSNSRSEMNVSTLELGDSALYLCASSLGQIVHEQFFGPGTRLTVL.